One TCR beta chain is described in this entry. The antigen remains undetermined. This specimen belongs to a study of T cell responses to AZD1222 COVID-19 vaccine. Study-level findings and limits: Only a handful of people who got AZD1222 tested seropositive at baseline. Spike-spanning, vaccine-associated CD4 TCRs were dominant at 160-218 and 743-854. Spike-specific TCR repertoires showed rising breadth and depth after two AZD1222 doses.

The study pooled second doses at about 4 or about 12 weeks. Generated by immunoSEQ multiplex PCR, the TCRdb table keeps only in-frame clones and is missing some. The repertoire holds around 78,000 clones, with roughly 90% as singletons. CDR1 and CDR2 (germline): SQVTM, ANQGSEA. The V and J ends lost 7 bases and 1 base, in that order; junction bases with no gene match: 5. The CDR3 loop spans 13 amino acids. Sequenced material: peripheral blood, taken 28 days after the second AZD1222 dose. The chain uses TRBV29-1 and TRBJ1-1; TRBD1 matches 8 bases. The sequence derives from an adult who received the AZD1222 COVID-19 vaccine. Here the CDR3 DNA reads TGCAGCGGGGGGGACAGGAGGAACACTGAAGCTTTCTTT. This codes for CSGGDRRNTEAFF.